This paragraph reports one T cell receptor (beta chain). Its specificity is not known. This specimen comes from a study of cytomegalovirus exposure and HLA in healthy donors. Turning to the study itself: Of several hundred genotyped donors, 70% to 85% clustered with self-reported Caucasian donors.

General study results and limits: Sequences of the TCR beta chain were said to predict the HLA-A and HLA-B alleles of most subjects accurately. Most TCR sequences were uncommon, yet certain public TCRs appeared in many donors. Cytomegalovirus-associated TCR beta chains were listed, numbering 164.

V lost 9 bases, J lost 5 bases, and 6 bases stayed unmatched. CDR3 length: 13 residues. The V gene's germline CDR1 is LNHDA and CDR2 SQIVND (reference sequence). 60 Vbeta and 13 Jbeta primers were used in PCR. Using immunoSEQ multiplex PCR, the repertoire was profiled, and TCRdb retains in-frame clones only, with some absent. Among around 100,000 clones listed, about 80% were seen once. The sequence was collected from a woman in her 40s in good health and CMV-seronegative. J is TRBJ1-5 and V is TRBV19, with TRBD1 matching over 8 bases. Sequenced: PBMCs. The CDR3 region has the DNA TGTGCCAGCAGACAGGGGATCTATCAGCCCCAGCATTTT. Encoded protein: CASRQGIYQPQHF.